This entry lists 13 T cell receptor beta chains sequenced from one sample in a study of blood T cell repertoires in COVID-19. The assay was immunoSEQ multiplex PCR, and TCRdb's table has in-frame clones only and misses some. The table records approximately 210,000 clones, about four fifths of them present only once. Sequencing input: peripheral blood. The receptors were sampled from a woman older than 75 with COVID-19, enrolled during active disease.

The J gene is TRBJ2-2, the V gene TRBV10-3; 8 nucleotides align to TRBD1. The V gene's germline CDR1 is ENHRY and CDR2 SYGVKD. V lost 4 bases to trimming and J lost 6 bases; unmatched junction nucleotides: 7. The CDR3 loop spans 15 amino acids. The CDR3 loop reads CAISGDRSGAGELFF. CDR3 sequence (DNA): TGTGCCATCAGTGGGGACAGGTCTGGTGCCGGGGAGCTGTTTTTT.

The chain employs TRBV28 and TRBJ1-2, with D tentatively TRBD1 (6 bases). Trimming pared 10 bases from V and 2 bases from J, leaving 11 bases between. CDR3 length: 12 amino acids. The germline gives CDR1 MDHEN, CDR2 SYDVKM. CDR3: CATRDINYGYTF. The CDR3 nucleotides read TGTGCCACCCGGGACATAAACTATGGCTACACCTTC.

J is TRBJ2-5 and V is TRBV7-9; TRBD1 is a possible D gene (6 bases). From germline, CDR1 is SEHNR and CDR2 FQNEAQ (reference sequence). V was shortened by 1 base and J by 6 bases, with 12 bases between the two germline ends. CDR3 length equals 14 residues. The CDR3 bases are TGTGCCAGCAGCTTAGTGGGGGCAGCTCAGACCCAGTACTTC. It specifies CASSLVGAAQTQYF.

The CDR3 loop is CASSVSSQARQPQHF. The CDR3 DNA reads TGTGCCAGCAGTGTGTCTTCACAGGCTCGTCAGCCCCAGCATTTT. This sequence joins TRBV2 and TRBJ1-5; D is perhaps TRBD1 (5 bases). The germline gives CDR1 SNHLY, CDR2 FYNNEI. The CDR3 contains 15 residues. Trimming shortened V by 4 bases and J by 6 bases, and 16 bases separated the two germline ends.

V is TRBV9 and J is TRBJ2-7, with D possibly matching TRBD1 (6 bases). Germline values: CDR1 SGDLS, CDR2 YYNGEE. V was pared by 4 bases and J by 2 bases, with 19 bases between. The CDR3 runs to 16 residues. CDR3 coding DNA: TGTGCCAGCAGCCCCGCCCCAGGGGAGAGGGCCTACGAGCAGTACTTC. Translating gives CASSPAPGERAYEQYF.

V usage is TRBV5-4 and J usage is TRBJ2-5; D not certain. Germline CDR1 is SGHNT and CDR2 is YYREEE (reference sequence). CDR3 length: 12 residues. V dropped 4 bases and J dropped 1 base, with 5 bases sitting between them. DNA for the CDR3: TGTGCCAGCAGCCCCTCCCAAGAGACCCAGTACTTC. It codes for CASSPSQETQYF.

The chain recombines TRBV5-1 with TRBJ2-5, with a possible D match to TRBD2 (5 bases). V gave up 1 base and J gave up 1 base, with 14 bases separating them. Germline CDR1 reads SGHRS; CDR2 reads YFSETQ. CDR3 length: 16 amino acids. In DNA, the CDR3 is TGCGCCAGCAGCTTGACGCAGCGGCCTACCCAAGAGACCCAGTACTTC. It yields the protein CASSLTQRPTQETQYF.

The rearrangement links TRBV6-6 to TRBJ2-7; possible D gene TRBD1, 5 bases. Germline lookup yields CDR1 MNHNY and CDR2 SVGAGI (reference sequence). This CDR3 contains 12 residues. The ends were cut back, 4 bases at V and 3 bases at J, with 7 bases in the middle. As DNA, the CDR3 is TGTGCCAGCAGTTCCCAGGGCTACGAGCAGTACTTC. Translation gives CASSSQGYEQYF.

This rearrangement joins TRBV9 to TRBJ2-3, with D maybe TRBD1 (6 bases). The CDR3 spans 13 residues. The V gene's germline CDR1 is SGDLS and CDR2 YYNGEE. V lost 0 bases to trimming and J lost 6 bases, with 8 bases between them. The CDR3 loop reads CASSVVGQDTQYF. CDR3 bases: TGTGCCAGCAGCGTAGTAGGACAGGATACGCAGTATTTT. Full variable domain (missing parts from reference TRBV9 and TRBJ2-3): DSGVTQTPKHLITATGQRVTLRCSPRSGDLSVYWYQQSLDQGLQFLIQYYNGEERAKGNILERFSAQQFPDLHSELNLSSLELGDSALYFCASSVVGQDTQYFGPGTRLTVL.

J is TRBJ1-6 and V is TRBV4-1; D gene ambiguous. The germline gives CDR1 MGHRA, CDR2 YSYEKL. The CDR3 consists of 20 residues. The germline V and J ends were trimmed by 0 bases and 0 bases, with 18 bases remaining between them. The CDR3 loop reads CASSQDEAYGGYSYNSPLHF. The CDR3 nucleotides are TGCGCCAGCAGCCAAGATGAGGCGTACGGCGGATACTCCTATAATTCACCCCTCCACTTT.

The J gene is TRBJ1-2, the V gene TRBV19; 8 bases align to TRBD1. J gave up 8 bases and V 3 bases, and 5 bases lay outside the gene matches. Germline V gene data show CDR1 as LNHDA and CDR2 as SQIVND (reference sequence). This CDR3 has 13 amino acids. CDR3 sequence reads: CASSIGTGRGYTF. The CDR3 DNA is TGTGCCAGTAGTATCGGGACAGGACGGGGCTACACCTTC.

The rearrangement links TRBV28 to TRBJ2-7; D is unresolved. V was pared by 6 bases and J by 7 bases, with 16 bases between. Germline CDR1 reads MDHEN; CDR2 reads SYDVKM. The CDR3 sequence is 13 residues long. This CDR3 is CASSITLLREQYF. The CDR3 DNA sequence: TGTGCCAGCAGCATCACCCTCCTACGAGAGCAGTACTTC.

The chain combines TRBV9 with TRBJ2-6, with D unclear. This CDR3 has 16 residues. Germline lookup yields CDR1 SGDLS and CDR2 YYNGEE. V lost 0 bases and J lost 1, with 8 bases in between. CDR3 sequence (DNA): TGTGCCAGCAGCGTAGGACACCTATCTGGGGCCAACGTCCTGACTTTC. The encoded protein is CASSVGHLSGANVLTF.